These T cell receptor beta chains were read from a single sample in a study of T cell responses to AZD1222 COVID-19 vaccine. TCRdb keeps only in-frame clones here, not all; method: immunoSEQ multiplex PCR. Of fewer than 200,000 clones listed, about 91% are singletons. Specimen: peripheral blood, collected on day 0 of MenACWY control vaccination. The receptors shown here come from an adult in good health. The conserved cysteine and the conserved F or W are not part of the CDR3 here. D genes are given only for firm matches.

>TRBD2|TRBV7-2
ASSNSGSWYEQY
>-|TRBV2
ASSGRGAQETQY
>-|TRBV7-9
ASSSSQNTEAF
>TRBD2|TRBV15
ATSRGLAGENYNEQF
>-|TRBV7-9
ASSLSGRSLEQY
>TRBD2|TRBV4-3
ASSLFPGGTGELF
>TRBD1|TRBV9
ASKGGTGYTGELF
>-|TRBV24-1
ATSAGGKYGYT
>-|TRBV5-5
ASSPTSSEQY
>TRBD1|TRBV15
ATSSPGQGYQETQY
>-|TRBV30
AWSIRGNQPQH
>-|TRBV5-8
ASSLAFSTDTQY
>-|TRBV4-2
ASSQVPPYNEQF
>TRBD2|TRBV18
ASSPGSGPSGANVLT
>-|TRBV10-3
AISESGSMNTEAF
>-|TRBV29-1
SVSGTPLGGLF
>-|TRBV30
AWTGIFGGNTIY
>-|TRBV3-1/TRBV3-2
ASSPQGTTEAF
>-|TRBV2
ASSRGNTQY
>-|TRBV4-3
ASSQDSWDRYQETQY
>-|TRBV5-5
ASSFFAGANTGELF
>-|TRBV10-3
AIDGVYGYT
>-|TRBV7-2
ASSLVGRNEYGYT
>TRBD1|TRBV27
ASRRDRGPYEQY
>-|TRBV30
AWSLNLRGGYT
>-|TRBV28
ASSLPVVGGGVTEAF
>-|TRBV14
ASSLSSVSETQY
>-|TRBV19
ASRIQVRAGNQPQH